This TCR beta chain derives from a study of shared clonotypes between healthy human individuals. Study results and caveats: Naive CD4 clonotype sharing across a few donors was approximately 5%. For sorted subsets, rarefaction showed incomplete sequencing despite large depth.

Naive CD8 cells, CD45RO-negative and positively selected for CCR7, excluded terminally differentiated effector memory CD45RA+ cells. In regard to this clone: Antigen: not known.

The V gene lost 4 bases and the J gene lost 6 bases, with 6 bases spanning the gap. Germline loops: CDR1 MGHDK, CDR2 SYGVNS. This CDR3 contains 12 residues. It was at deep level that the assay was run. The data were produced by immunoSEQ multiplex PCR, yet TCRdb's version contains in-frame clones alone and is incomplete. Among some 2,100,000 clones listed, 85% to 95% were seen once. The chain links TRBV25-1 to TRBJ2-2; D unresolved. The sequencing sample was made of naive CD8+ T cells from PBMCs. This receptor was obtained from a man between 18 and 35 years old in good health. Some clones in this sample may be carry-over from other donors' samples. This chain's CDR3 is CASSVSSGELFF. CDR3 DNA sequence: TGTGCCAGCAGTGTTTCCTCCGGGGAGCTGTTTTTT.